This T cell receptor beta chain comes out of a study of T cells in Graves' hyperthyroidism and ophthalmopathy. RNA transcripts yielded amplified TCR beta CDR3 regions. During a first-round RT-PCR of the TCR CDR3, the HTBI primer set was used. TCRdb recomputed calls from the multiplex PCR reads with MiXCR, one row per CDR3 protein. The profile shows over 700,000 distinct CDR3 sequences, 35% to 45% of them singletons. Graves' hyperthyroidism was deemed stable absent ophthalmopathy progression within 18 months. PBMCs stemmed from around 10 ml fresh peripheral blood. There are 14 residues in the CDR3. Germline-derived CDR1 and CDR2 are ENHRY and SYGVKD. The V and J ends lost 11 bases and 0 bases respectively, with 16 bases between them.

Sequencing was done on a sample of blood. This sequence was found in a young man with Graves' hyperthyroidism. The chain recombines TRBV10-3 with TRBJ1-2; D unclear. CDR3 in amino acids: CASQSGYPNYGYTF. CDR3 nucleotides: TGTGCCTCCCAAAGCGGATATCCTAACTATGGCTACACCTTC.